The 29 T cell receptor beta chains below were found in one sample sequenced in a study of spatial heterogeneity in lung cancer. Study-wide findings and caveats: Tumors with more nonsynonymous mutations had more expanded intratumoral alpha and beta TCRs.

TCRdb itself ran the 5' RACE reads through MiXCR, one entry per CDR3 protein. The sample yields about 29,000 distinct CDR3 sequences, around 6.9% seen once. For these TCRs, the target antigens are not known. Time point denoted: sample taken at primary tumor resection. The input for sequencing was lung tumor tissue, taken at surgery. Receptor source: a male donor with early-stage non-small cell lung cancer.

The gene calls are TRBV7-9 and TRBJ1-1; D not certain. V lost 1 base to trimming and J lost 0 bases, with 6 bases between them. There are 14 residues in the CDR3. Germline CDR1 and CDR2: SEHNR and FQNEAQ (reference sequence). CDR3 sequence (DNA): TGTGCCAGCAGCTTAGGTTTTATGAACACTGAAGCTTTCTTT. As protein: CASSLGFMNTEAFF.

This clonotype was detected many times. This chain uses TRBV29-1 with TRBJ2-1; maybe TRBD1 (5 bases). Trimming removed 6 bases from V and 1 base from J, with 10 bases in between. The CDR3 has 13 residues. Germline CDR1 SQVTM, CDR2 ANQGSEA. The CDR3 protein is CSVVRVSYNEQFF. The CDR3 coding sequence is TGCAGCGTCGTCAGGGTGTCCTACAATGAGCAGTTCTTC.

The gene calls are TRBV29-1 and TRBJ2-7; D might be TRBD2 (5 bases). CDR3 length: 14 residues. The germline V gene encodes CDR1 SQVTM and CDR2 ANQGSEA. Trimming removed 6 bases from V and 2 bases from J, with 17 bases in between. The CDR3 nucleotides are TGCAGCGTAGGCGGTACGGGGAGAACCTACGAGCAGTACTTC. It translates to CSVGGTGRTYEQYF.

This clonotype was seen more than once but under ten times. The chain joins TRBV5-1 to TRBJ2-3; 10 positions match TRBD2. The germline gives CDR1 SGHRS, CDR2 YFSETQ. This CDR3 comprises 16 residues. Trimming at V came to 4 bases and at J to 4 bases, leaving 9 bases not matched to a gene. The CDR3 region is CASSRSGGAWADTQYF. The DNA for the CDR3 is TGCGCCAGCAGCCGAAGCGGGGGGGCCTGGGCAGATACGCAGTATTTT.

Only a few counts were recorded for this clonotype. The gene calls are TRBV30 and TRBJ1-5; 7 positions match TRBD1. The CDR3 extends over 15 amino acids. Germline V gives CDR1 GTSNPN, CDR2 SVGIG (reference sequence). The J segment lost 4 bases and the V segment lost 1 base, leaving 7 bases of the junction unmatched. The CDR3 spells CAWSAGTVGNQPQHF. The CDR3 DNA follows: TGTGCCTGGAGTGCAGGGACAGTGGGTAATCAGCCCCAGCATTTT.

This clonotype was seen many times. J is TRBJ2-1 and V is TRBV10-3; D is perhaps TRBD1 or TRBD2 (5 bases each). Germline V gives CDR1 ENHRY, CDR2 SYGVKD. With 8 bases removed from V and 8 bases from J, the gap between germline ends came to 22 bases. This CDR3 has 15 residues. CDR3 bases: TGTGCCATCCGGGGACGGAGCACGAGGATCGATGAGCAGTTCTTC. It yields the protein CAIRGRSTRIDEQFF.

This clonotype was recorded at least ten times. The rearrangement uses TRBV7-2 and TRBJ2-1; TRBD2 matches at 12 bases. The CDR3 runs to 16 residues. The junction had 6 bases not matched to a gene; V was cut back by 5 bases and J by 4 bases. Per the germline V gene, CDR1 is SGHTA and CDR2 is FQGNSA. CDR3 region: CASSTGGTSGYNEQFF. In nucleotides, the CDR3 is TGTGCCAGCAGCACGGGGGGGACTAGCGGGTACAATGAGCAGTTCTTC.

This clonotype was observed at least ten times. The V and J genes are TRBV20-1 and TRBJ2-7, with TRBD1 identical over 9 bases. CDR1 and CDR2 from the germline V gene are DFQATT and SNEGSKA (reference sequence). The CDR3 is 14 residues long. Losses at the gene ends were 5 bases for V and 5 bases for J; bases not matched to a gene: 10. CDR3 nucleotides: TGCAGTGCTCCCAGACCGGGACAGGGTCACGAGCAGTACTTC. Its translation: CSAPRPGQGHEQYF.

A few counts support this clonotype. The chain has TRBV11-2 and TRBJ2-3; 8 bases are shared with TRBD1. The CDR3 contains 16 residues. Looked up from germline, CDR1 is SGHAT and CDR2 is FQNNGV. The trim removed 5 bases at V and 5 bases at J, leaving 12 bases unmatched. The CDR3 DNA is TGTGCCAGCAGCGACAGAACAGGGGGATACGTAGATACGCAGTATTTT. As protein: CASSDRTGGYVDTQYF.

This clonotype was seen many times. This chain uses TRBV10-3 with TRBJ2-3; D ambiguous. The V and J ends lost 0 bases and 3 bases respectively, with 4 bases between them. This CDR3 has 13 residues. CDR1 and CDR2 from the germline V gene are ENHRY and SYGVKD. CDR3 amino acids: CAISESGTDTQYF. The DNA of the CDR3 is TGTGCCATCAGTGAGTCCGGGACAGATACGCAGTATTTT.

This clonotype was recorded at least ten times. The chain combines TRBV20-1 with TRBJ2-1; 12 bases map to TRBD2. This CDR3 has 14 amino acids. Trimming cost V 5 bases and J 4 bases; bases outside gene matches: 3. Looked up from germline, CDR1 is DFQATT and CDR2 is SNEGSKA (reference sequence). The CDR3 nucleotides are TGCAGTGCTTCTAGCGGGGGGGATTACAATGAGCAGTTCTTC. This gives the protein CSASSGGDYNEQFF.

In its sample, this clonotype was seen a few times. This chain uses TRBV10-3 with TRBJ1-1; 9 nucleotides align to TRBD1. V dropped 2 bases and J dropped 3; count of bases not matched to a gene: 1. This CDR3 contains 14 residues. Germline values: CDR1 ENHRY, CDR2 SYGVKD. CDR3 sequence reads: CAISEGQGYTEAFF. The CDR3 nucleotides are TGTGCCATCAGTGAGGGACAGGGGTACACTGAAGCTTTCTTT.

This clonotype was found many times. The J gene is TRBJ2-5, the V gene TRBV28; maybe TRBD2 (6 bases). The CDR3 runs to 17 residues. Germline V gives CDR1 MDHEN, CDR2 SYDVKM. V dropped 6 bases and J dropped 4 bases, with 24 bases sitting between them. The CDR3 sequence: CASSDGVGGYAGETQYF. The DNA for the CDR3 is TGTGCCAGCAGCGATGGGGTTGGAGGGTATGCGGGAGAGACCCAGTACTTC. Full variable domain (missing parts from reference TRBV28 and TRBJ2-5): DVKVTQSSRYLVKRTGEKVFLECVQDMDHENMFWYRQDPGLGLRLIYFSYDVKMKEKGDIPEGYSVSREKKERFSLILESASTNQTSMYLCASSDGVGGYAGETQYFGPGTRLLVL.

This clonotype came up many times. This chain uses TRBV20-1 with TRBJ1-1; D is unresolved. This CDR3 spans 14 amino acids. The germline V gene has CDR1 DFQATT and CDR2 SNEGSKA (reference sequence). V shed 1 base and J shed 0 bases, with 9 bases lying between them. CDR3 sequence: CSARVPTVNTEAFF. Here the CDR3 DNA reads TGCAGTGCTAGAGTTCCTACCGTGAACACTGAAGCTTTCTTT.

Many counts were recorded for this clonotype. The chain joins TRBV6-1 to TRBJ2-3; D is ambiguous. V lost 1 base and J 6 bases, leaving 2 bases between the germline ends. Germline CDR1 and CDR2: MNHNS and SASEGT. The CDR3 length is 11 residues. The CDR3 region is CASSEGDTQYF. The CDR3 nucleotides read TGTGCCAGCAGTGAAGGGGATACGCAGTATTTT.

This clonotype was detected many times. CDR3 nucleotides: TGTGCCAGCAGTCAAACAGGTCAAGAGACCCAGTACTTC. This sequence encodes CASSQTGQETQYF. The chain couples TRBV12-3 or TRBV12-4 to TRBJ2-5; TRBD1 might be the D (5 bases). V gave up 5 bases and J gave up 2 bases, with 9 bases separating them. This CDR3 spans 13 amino acids.

This clonotype has ten or more counts. This rearrangement joins TRBV7-9 to TRBJ1-2; D is unclear. The V gene's germline CDR1 is SEHNR and CDR2 FQNEAQ (reference sequence). V was shortened by 1 base and J by 2 bases, with 5 bases between the two germline ends. This CDR3 region has 13 residues. The CDR3 is CASSLDQNYGYTF. CDR3 nucleotide sequence: TGTGCCAGCAGCTTAGATCAGAACTATGGCTACACCTTC.

The J gene is TRBJ1-5, the V gene TRBV5-6; 7 nucleotides align to TRBD1. V was pared by 7 bases and J by 0 bases, with 7 bases of the junction left unmatched. The germline V gene encodes CDR1 SGHDT and CDR2 YYEEEE. CDR3 size: 15 residues. DNA of the CDR3: TGTGCCAGCGGGGACAGCCAATATAGCAATCAGCCCCAGCATTTT. This encodes CASGDSQYSNQPQHF. Full variable domain (remainder filled in from reference TRBV5-6 and TRBJ1-5): DAGVTQSPTHLIKTRGQQVTLRCSPKSGHDTVSWYQQALGQGPQFIFQYYEEEERQRGNFPDRFSGHQFPNYSSELNVNALLLGDSALYLCASGDSQYSNQPQHFGDGTRLSIL.

This clonotype showed up many times. The chain uses TRBV20-1 and TRBJ1-2, with 9 bases lining up with TRBD1. The CDR3 totals 12 residues. In germline, CDR1 is DFQATT, CDR2 SNEGSKA (reference sequence). The trim removed 6 bases at V and 4 bases at J, leaving 3 bases unmatched. This CDR3 reads CSARDRAYGYTF. The CDR3 DNA follows: TGCAGTGCCCGGGACAGGGCCTATGGCTACACCTTC.

This clonotype was detected ten times or more. V and J are TRBV7-9 and TRBJ2-1; unclear D gene. The germline V gene has CDR1 SEHNR and CDR2 FQNEAQ (reference sequence). Between the trimmed V and J ends, which lost 1 base and 14 bases, there was a span of 0 bases. The CDR3 totals 8 residues. CDR3 sequence reads: CASSLEFF. The CDR3, as DNA: TGTGCCAGCAGCTTAGAGTTCTTC.

This clonotype has a count of ten or more. This chain joins TRBV20-1 and TRBJ1-5, with D unclear. V was cut by 1 base and J by 4 bases, with 8 bases left in between. CDR3 length: 13 amino acids. CDR1 and CDR2 from the germline V gene are DFQATT and SNEGSKA (reference sequence). The CDR3 sequence: CSARGGFNQPQHF. The CDR3 region has the DNA TGCAGTGCTAGAGGGGGTTTTAATCAGCCCCAGCATTTT.

This clonotype has at least ten counts. The genes are TRBV4-1 and TRBJ2-5; 9 positions agree with TRBD2. The length of the CDR3 is 15 residues. The V segment lost 1 base and the J segment 4 bases; nucleotides outside the gene matches: 4. Germline V gene lookup returns CDR1 MGHRA and CDR2 YSYEKL. The CDR3 sequence: CASSQGAGGSETQYF. As DNA, the CDR3 is TGCGCCAGCAGCCAAGGAGCGGGGGGATCAGAGACCCAGTACTTC.

This clonotype was observed a single time. The chain combines TRBV29-1 with TRBJ2-3; no clear D. This CDR3 comprises 11 residues. The ends were cut back, 4 bases at V and 6 bases at J, with 8 bases in the middle. Per the germline V gene, CDR1 is SQVTM and CDR2 is ANQGSEA. CDR3 nucleotides: TGCAGCGTTGGGTCCGGGGATACGCAGTATTTT. Its translation is CSVGSGDTQYF.

At least ten counts were recorded for this clonotype. The genes are TRBV7-2 and TRBJ1-5; 7 bases line up with TRBD1. V was pared by 6 bases and J by 7 bases, with 9 bases of the junction left unmatched. Germline V CDR1 and CDR2: SGHTA, FQGNSA. This CDR3 spans 14 amino acids. CDR3 DNA sequence: TGTGCCAGCAGTACCGGACAGGTCGGCCAGCCCCAGCATTTT. Amino acid sequence: CASSTGQVGQPQHF.

This clonotype was picked up many times. The chain joins TRBV5-1 to TRBJ2-5; 7 bases are a match to TRBD1. Germline trimming cut 4 bases from V and 5 bases from J; bases unmatched to any gene: 8. Germline CDR1 SGHRS, CDR2 YFSETQ. This CDR3 contains 14 residues. CDR3 nucleotides: TGCGCCAGCAGCCAACAAACAGGGGTGGAGACCCAGTACTTC. Translated, it gives CASSQQTGVETQYF.

The chain recombines TRBV6-2 or TRBV6-3 with TRBJ2-3; D is unclear. The germline V and J ends were trimmed by 6 bases and 2 bases, with 12 bases remaining between them. The germline V gene encodes CDR1 MNHEY and CDR2 SVGEGT. CDR3 size: 14 residues. This CDR3 reads CASRVMPDTDTQYF. The CDR3 DNA reads as TGTGCCAGCAGAGTAATGCCCGACACAGATACGCAGTATTTT.

There are a few counts of this clonotype. The chain links TRBV6-2 or TRBV6-3 to TRBJ2-1; no clear D gene. The CDR3 consists of 13 residues. V was trimmed by 1 base and J by 4 bases, leaving 5 bases between them. Germline V gives CDR1 MNHEY, CDR2 SVGEGT. Here the CDR3 reads CASSYLPYNEQFF. CDR3 coding DNA: TGTGCCAGCAGTTACTTGCCTTACAATGAGCAGTTCTTC.

This clonotype has a count of ten or more. V and J are TRBV27 and TRBJ1-5; 9 nucleotides line up with TRBD1. V lost 4 bases to trimming and J lost 2 bases; unmatched junction nucleotides: 3. This CDR3 region has 15 residues. Germline loops: CDR1 MNHEY, CDR2 SMNVEV (reference sequence). The CDR3 DNA sequence: TGTGCCAGCAGTTCCGGGACAGGGCGCAATCAGCCCCAGCATTTT. Residues: CASSSGTGRNQPQHF.

This clonotype was seen ten or more times. The CDR3 spells CSASTGLEDTQYF. The CDR3 region has the DNA TGCAGTGCTAGTACCGGCTTAGAAGATACGCAGTATTTT. The genes are TRBV20-1 and TRBJ2-3; no clear D gene. The CDR3 loop spans 13 amino acids. V was shortened by 3 bases and J by 5 bases, with 12 bases between the two germline ends. Germline assignment: CDR1 DFQATT and CDR2 SNEGSKA (reference sequence).